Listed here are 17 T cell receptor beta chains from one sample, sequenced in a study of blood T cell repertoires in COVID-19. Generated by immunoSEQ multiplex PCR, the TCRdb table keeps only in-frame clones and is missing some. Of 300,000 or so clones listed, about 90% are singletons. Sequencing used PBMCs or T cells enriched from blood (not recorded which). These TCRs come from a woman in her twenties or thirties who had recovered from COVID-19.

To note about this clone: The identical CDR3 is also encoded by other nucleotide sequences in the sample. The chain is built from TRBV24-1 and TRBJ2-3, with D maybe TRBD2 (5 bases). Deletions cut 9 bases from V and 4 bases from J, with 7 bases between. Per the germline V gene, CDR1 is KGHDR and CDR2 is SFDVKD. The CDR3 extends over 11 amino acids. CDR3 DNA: TGTGCCACCCGGGGAGCAGATACGCAGTATTTT. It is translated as CATRGADTQYF.

The CDR3 is CASSAQGEAFF. CDR3 nucleotides: TGTGCCAGCAGCGCCCAGGGTGAAGCTTTCTTT. The gene calls are TRBV9 and TRBJ1-1, with D maybe TRBD1 (5 bases). The V end was cut by 3 bases, the J end by 7 bases, with 7 bases between. Germline values: CDR1 SGDLS, CDR2 YYNGEE. The CDR3 sequence is 11 residues long.

The CDR3 is CASSEEVGAGGLETEAFF. The CDR3 DNA sequence: TGCGCCAGCAGTGAGGAGGTTGGGGCAGGGGGCTTGGAGACTGAAGCTTTCTTT. V and J are TRBV10-1 and TRBJ1-1; 8 bases fit TRBD1. V was pared by 2 bases and J by 5 bases, with 16 bases of the junction left unmatched. The CDR3 covers 18 residues. Per germline, CDR1 WNHNN and CDR2 SYGVQD (reference sequence).

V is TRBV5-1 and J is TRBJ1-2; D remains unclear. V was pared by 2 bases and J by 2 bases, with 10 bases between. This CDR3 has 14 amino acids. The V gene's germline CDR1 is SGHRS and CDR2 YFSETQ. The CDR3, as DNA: TGCGCCAGCAGCTTAGGACTGAAGAACTATGGCTACACCTTC. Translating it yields CASSLGLKNYGYTF.

CDR3 sequence reads: CASTGDEQFF. In DNA form, the CDR3 reads TGTGCCAGCACAGGCGATGAGCAGTTCTTC. This chain uses TRBV5-8 with TRBJ2-1; D gene uncertain. CDR1 and CDR2 (germline): SGHTS, YDEGEE. The CDR3 is 10 residues long. Trimming took off 6 bases at V and 8 bases at J, with 6 bases between the two ends. Based on the CDR3 plus reference TRBV5-8 and TRBJ2-1, the full variable domain is EAGVTQSPTHLIKTRGQQATLRCSPISGHTSVYWYQQALGLGLQFLLWYDEGEERNRGNFPPRFSGRQFPNYSSELNVNALELEDSALYLCASTGDEQFFGPGTRLTVL.

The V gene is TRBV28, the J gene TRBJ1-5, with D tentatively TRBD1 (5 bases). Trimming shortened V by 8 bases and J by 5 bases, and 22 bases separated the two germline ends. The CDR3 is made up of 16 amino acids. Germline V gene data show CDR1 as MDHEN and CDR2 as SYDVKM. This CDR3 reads CASAPWGGEIDQPQHF. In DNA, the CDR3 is TGTGCCAGCGCCCCTTGGGGGGGAGAGATTGATCAGCCCCAGCATTTT.

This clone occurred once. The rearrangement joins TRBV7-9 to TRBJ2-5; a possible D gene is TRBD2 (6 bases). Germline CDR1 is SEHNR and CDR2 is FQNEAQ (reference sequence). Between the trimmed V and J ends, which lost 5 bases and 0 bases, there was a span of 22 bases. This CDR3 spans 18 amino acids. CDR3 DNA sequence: TGTGCCAGCAGCCCAAAACGAATCCCCGGGGGACACCAAGAGACCCAGTACTTC. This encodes CASSPKRIPGGHQETQYF.

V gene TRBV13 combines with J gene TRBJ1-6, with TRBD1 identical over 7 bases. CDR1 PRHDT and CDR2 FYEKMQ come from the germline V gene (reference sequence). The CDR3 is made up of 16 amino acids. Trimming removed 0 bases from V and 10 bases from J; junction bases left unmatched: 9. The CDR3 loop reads CASSLGRDSFGSPLHF. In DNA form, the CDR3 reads TGTGCCAGCAGCTTAGGCAGGGACAGCTTTGGCTCACCCCTCCACTTT. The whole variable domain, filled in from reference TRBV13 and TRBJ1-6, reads AAGVIQSPRHLIKEKRETATLKCYPIPRHDTVYWYQQGPGQDPQFLISFYEKMQSDKGSIPDRFSAQQFSDYHSELNMSSLELGDSALYFCASSLGRDSFGSPLHFGNGTRLTVT.

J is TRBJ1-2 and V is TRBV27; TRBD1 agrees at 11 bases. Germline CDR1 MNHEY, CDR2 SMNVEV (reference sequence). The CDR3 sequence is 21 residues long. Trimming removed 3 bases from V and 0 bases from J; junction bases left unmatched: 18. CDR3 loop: CASSLLGQGARKGVANYGYTF. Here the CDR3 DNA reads TGTGCCAGCAGTTTGTTAGGACAGGGGGCGCGAAAGGGGGTAGCTAACTATGGCTACACCTTC.

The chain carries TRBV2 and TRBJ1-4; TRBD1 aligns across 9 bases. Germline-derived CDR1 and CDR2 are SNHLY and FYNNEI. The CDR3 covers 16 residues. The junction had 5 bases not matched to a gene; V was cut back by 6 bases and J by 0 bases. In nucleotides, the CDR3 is TGTGCCAGCAGCGACCGGGACAGGGCAACTAATGAAAAACTGTTTTTT. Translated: CASSDRDRATNEKLFF.

Written as DNA, the CDR3 is TGTGCCAGCAGCCTATCTGACCGGGAAACACCCCTCCACTTT. It translates to CASSLSDRETPLHF. This sequence joins TRBV7-2 and TRBJ1-6; D remains unclear. The CDR3 length is 14 residues. Germline V gene sequence: CDR1 SGHTA, CDR2 FQGNSA. V lost 5 bases to trimming and J lost 11 bases, with 16 bases between them.

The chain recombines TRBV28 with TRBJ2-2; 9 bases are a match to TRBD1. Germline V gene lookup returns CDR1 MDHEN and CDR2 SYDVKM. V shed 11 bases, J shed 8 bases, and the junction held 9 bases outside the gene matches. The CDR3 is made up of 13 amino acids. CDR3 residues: CAGQQGATGELFF. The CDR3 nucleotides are TGTGCCGGACAACAGGGGGCGACGGGGGAGCTGTTTTTT.

CDR3 in DNA: TGCGCCAGCAGCCAAGAAGCTGAAAACGGGGTTCCCTACAATGAGCAGTTCTTC. Its translation: CASSQEAENGVPYNEQFF. The chain is built from TRBV4-1 and TRBJ2-1; a weak D match, TRBD2 (5 bases). This CDR3 is built from 18 residues. The germline V gene has CDR1 MGHRA and CDR2 YSYEKL. The ends were cut back, 0 bases at V and 2 bases at J, with 17 bases in the middle.

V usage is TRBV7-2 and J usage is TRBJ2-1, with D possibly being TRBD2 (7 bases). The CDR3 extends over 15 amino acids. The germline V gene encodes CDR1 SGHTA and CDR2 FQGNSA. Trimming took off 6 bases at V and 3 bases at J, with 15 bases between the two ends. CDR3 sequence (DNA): TGTGCCAGCAGGGAGAGGGGGGGCGGCTACAATGAGCAGTTCTTC. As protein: CASRERGGGYNEQFF.

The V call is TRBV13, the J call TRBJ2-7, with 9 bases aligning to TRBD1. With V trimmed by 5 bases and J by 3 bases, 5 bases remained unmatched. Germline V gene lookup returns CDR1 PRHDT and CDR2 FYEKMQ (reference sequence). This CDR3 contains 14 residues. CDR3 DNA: TGTGCCAGCAGCACCGGGACAGGGCTCTACGAGCAGTACTTC. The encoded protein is CASSTGTGLYEQYF.

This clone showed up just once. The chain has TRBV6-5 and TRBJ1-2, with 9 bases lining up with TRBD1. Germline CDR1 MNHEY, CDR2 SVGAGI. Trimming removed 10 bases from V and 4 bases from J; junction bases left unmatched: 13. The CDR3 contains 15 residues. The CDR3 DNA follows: TGTGCCACCGCCCTATCGGGACAGGGCACCTATGGCTACACCTTC. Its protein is CATALSGQGTYGYTF.

The CDR3 reads CASSRAGGVRETQYF. CDR3 nucleotide sequence: TGTGCCAGCAGCAGAGCGGGGGGGGTCCGGGAGACCCAGTACTTC. The chain carries TRBV11-2 and TRBJ2-5, with 10 bases that match TRBD2. V was clipped by 5 bases and J by 5 bases; unmatched bases: 8. The CDR3 covers 15 residues. Germline CDR1 SGHAT, CDR2 FQNNGV.